Sequencing of this TCR beta chain was carried out in a study of T cells after yellow fever vaccination. With regard to this clonotype: Its antigen is not known.

In making TCR cDNA, 5'RACE template switching added a universal primer site and UMIs to it. A single record per CDR3 protein comes from TCRdb applying MiXCR to the 5' RACE reads. Seen here are about 53,000 distinct CDR3 sequences, around 6.5% observed once, and the top ten hold approximately 41%. Broader study findings: Re-detected after boosting: most primary clones, 96% of CD4 and less than 90% of CD8. Only a small proportion of the clonotypes turned up in both the CD4 and the CD8 compartments, likely arising from convergent recombination. Abundant bulk-derived clonotypes could contaminate FACS-sorted repertoires.

CDR3 length: 16 amino acids. V lost 2 bases, J lost 0 bases, and 13 bases lay in between. Germline V gives CDR1 SNHLY, CDR2 FYNNEI. The sample was CD8+ T cells sorted from PBMCs, taken on the day of the first yellow fever vaccination. The sequence derives from a man aged 18 to 29 who received the YFV17D yellow fever vaccine. This chain links TRBV2 with TRBJ2-5, with D hard to call. This chain's CDR3 is CASSEQRQAYQETQYF. The CDR3 coding sequence is TGTGCCAGCAGTGAACAGAGACAAGCCTACCAAGAGACCCAGTACTTC.